This TCR beta chain was retrieved from a study of blood T cell repertoires in COVID-19. Study context: The study drew acute and convalescent COVID-19 samples from the United States, Italy and Spain. The cDNA or gDNA used as material had been derived from T cells, B-cell-depleted T cells, or PBMCs.

Per the study methods: Estimation of nucleated cell counts relied on the amplification of reference gene primers. Data came from immunoSEQ multiplex PCR; TCRdb stores just in-frame clones and leaves some out. The V and J calls and clone size come from that table; D and trimming were worked out from the DNA. The sample carries tens of thousands of clones, roughly 86% recorded once. The length of the CDR3 is 17 residues. V shed 5 bases and J 0 bases; nucleotides not matched to a gene: 7. Per the germline V gene, CDR1 is MGHDK and CDR2 is SYGVNS. The origin of this receptor is a man older than 75 with active or convalescent COVID-19. The sample consisted of peripheral blood. This chain uses TRBV25-1 with TRBJ2-1; 10 bases align to TRBD2. CDR3 in DNA: TGTGCCAGCAGTCCCCCCGGGACTAGCGTCTCCTACAATGAGCAGTTCTTC. Translation gives CASSPPGTSVSYNEQFF.